These 6 T cell receptor beta chains came from one sample sequenced in a study of cytomegalovirus exposure and HLA in healthy donors. The study ran its PCR with 60 Vbeta and 13 Jbeta primers. Produced via immunoSEQ multiplex PCR; TCRdb's table is partial and in-frame only. Among about 160,000 clones listed, 84% were seen once. Sequencing was carried out using PBMCs. The receptors were sampled from a man between 25 and 39 years old in good health and CMV-seronegative.

This chain links TRBV11-3 with TRBJ2-1, with 12 bases aligning to TRBD2. Germline V gene lookup returns CDR1 SGHNT and CDR2 YENEEA. V lost 5 bases and J lost 9; bases outside the gene matches: 11. This CDR3 spans 16 amino acids. CDR3 region: CASSPGLAGFGGEQFF. CDR3 in DNA: TGTGCCAGCAGCCCGGGACTAGCGGGCTTCGGGGGTGAGCAGTTCTTC.

The V call is TRBV28, the J call TRBJ2-7; 8 bases match TRBD2. V lost 4 bases and J lost 0; bases outside the gene matches: 5. Germline CDR1 reads MDHEN; CDR2 reads SYDVKM. The CDR3 has 15 amino acids. CDR3 sequence reads: CASSSPAGGSYEQYF. The CDR3 DNA reads as TGTGCCAGCAGTTCACCTGCGGGGGGCTCCTACGAGCAGTACTTC.

The chain joins TRBV14 to TRBJ2-7; 9 bases line up with TRBD2. The CDR3 is 14 residues long. The trim removed 1 base at V and 6 bases at J, leaving 4 bases unmatched. Per the germline V gene, CDR1 is SGHDN and CDR2 is FVKESK. The CDR3 reads CASSQALAGSEQYF. CDR3 bases: TGTGCCAGCAGCCAAGCACTAGCGGGTAGCGAGCAGTACTTC. Filled out from reference TRBV14 and TRBJ2-7, the complete variable domain reads EAGVTQFPSHSVIEKGQTVTLRCDPISGHDNLYWYRRVMGKEIKFLLHFVKESKQDESGMPNNRFLAERTGGTYSTLKVQPAELEDSGVYFCASSQALAGSEQYFGPGTRLTVT.

The chain combines TRBV5-1 with TRBJ2-3, with D tentatively TRBD2 (6 bases). Looked up from germline, CDR1 is SGHRS and CDR2 is YFSETQ. V lost 6 bases to trimming and J lost 0 bases, with 11 bases between them. The CDR3 sequence is 14 residues long. The CDR3 reads CASTLAGSTDTQYF. The DNA of the CDR3 is TGCGCCAGCACACTAGCAGGCAGCACAGATACGCAGTATTTT.

V and J are TRBV4-2 and TRBJ1-3; D possibly corresponds to TRBD1 (5 bases). CDR3 size: 15 residues. V shed 0 bases and J shed 7 bases, with 13 bases lying between them. CDR1 is LGHNA and CDR2 is YNFKEQ in the germline V gene. CDR3 sequence (DNA): TGTGCCAGCAGCCAAGATCTTCAGGGAGGGAACACCATATATTTT. Translated: CASSQDLQGGNTIYF.

The rearrangement uses TRBV7-9 and TRBJ1-6, with D uncertain. The V gene lost 2 bases and the J gene lost 8 bases, with 10 bases spanning the gap. CDR1 and CDR2 (germline): SEHNR, FQNEAQ (reference sequence). The CDR3 has 14 residues. For the CDR3, the DNA is TGTGCCAGCAGCTTATCCCTCGGGGATTCACCCCTCCACTTT. Translated, it gives CASSLSLGDSPLHF.